This T cell receptor beta chain was documented in a study of blood T cell repertoires in COVID-19. Study as a whole: Sources were T cells, B-cell-depleted T cells, or PBMCs; the material itself was cDNA or gDNA.

Trimming took 5 bases from V and 6 from J; bases not matched to a gene: 3. Germline V CDR1 and CDR2: SGHTA, FQGNSA. CDR3 length equals 14 residues. Sequencing was performed with immunoSEQ multiplex PCR; in TCRdb, only in-frame clones are kept and a portion is missing. In the table there are a few hundred thousand clones, roughly 89% of which are singletons. Sequencing was done on a sample of PBMCs or T cells enriched from blood (not recorded which). The sequence derives from a woman in her forties who had recovered from COVID-19. J is TRBJ2-1 and V is TRBV7-2; 11 bases align to TRBD2. In DNA form, the CDR3 reads TGTGCCAGCAGCCTTGGACTAGCGGGCAATGAGCAGTTCTTC. Protein product: CASSLGLAGNEQFF. The complete variable domain, with remaining parts taken from reference TRBV7-2 and TRBJ2-1, reads GAGVSQSPSNKVTEKGKDVELRCDPISGHTALYWYRQSLGQGLEFLIYFQGNSAPDKSGLPSDRFSAERTGGSVSTLTIQRTQQEDSAVYLCASSLGLAGNEQFFGPGTRLTVL.